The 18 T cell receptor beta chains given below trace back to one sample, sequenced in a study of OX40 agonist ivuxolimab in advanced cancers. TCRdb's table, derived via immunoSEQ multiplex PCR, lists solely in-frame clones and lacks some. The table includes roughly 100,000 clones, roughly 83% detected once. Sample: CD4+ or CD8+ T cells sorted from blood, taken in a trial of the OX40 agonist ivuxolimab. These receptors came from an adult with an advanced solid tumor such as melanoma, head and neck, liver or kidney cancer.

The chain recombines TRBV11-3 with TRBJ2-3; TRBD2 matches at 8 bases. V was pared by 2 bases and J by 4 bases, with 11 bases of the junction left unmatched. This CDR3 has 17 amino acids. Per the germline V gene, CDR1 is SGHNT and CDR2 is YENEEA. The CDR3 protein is CASSLSVGLAGSDTQYF. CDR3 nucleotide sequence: TGTGCCAGCAGCTTAAGTGTTGGGCTAGCGGGCTCAGATACGCAGTATTTT. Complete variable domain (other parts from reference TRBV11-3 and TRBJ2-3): EAGVVQSPRYKIIEKKQPVAFWCNPISGHNTLYWYLQNLGQGPELLIRYENEEAVDDSQLPKDRFSAERLKGVDSTLKIQPAELGDSAVYLCASSLSVGLAGSDTQYFGPGTRLTVL.

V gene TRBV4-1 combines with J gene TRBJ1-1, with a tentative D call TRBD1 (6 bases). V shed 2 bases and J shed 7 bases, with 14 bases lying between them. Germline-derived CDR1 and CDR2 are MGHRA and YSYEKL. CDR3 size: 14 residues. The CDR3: CASSQPTGEIEAFF. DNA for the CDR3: TGCGCCAGCAGCCAACCGACAGGAGAGATTGAAGCTTTCTTT.

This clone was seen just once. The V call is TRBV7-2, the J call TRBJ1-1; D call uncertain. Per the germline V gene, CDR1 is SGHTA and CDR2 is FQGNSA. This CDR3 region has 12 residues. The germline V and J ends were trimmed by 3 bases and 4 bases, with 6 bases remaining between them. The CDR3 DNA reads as TGTGCCAGCAGCTTGGTAGTCACTGAAGCTTTCTTT. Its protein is CASSLVVTEAFF.

The CDR3: CASSLSAAGHTQYF. CDR3 coding DNA: TGCGCCAGCAGCTTGTCGGCGGCTGGCCATACGCAGTATTTT. The chain carries TRBV5-1 and TRBJ2-3; D is uncertain. This CDR3 is built from 14 residues. From germline, CDR1 is SGHRS and CDR2 YFSETQ. V gave up 1 base and J gave up 7 bases, with 13 bases separating them.

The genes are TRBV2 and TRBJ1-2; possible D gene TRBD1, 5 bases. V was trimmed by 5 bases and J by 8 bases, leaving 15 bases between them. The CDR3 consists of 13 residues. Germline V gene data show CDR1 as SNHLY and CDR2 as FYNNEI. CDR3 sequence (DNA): TGTGCCAGCAGTAGGACACTTCGGGGAGGCTACACCTTC. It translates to CASSRTLRGGYTF.

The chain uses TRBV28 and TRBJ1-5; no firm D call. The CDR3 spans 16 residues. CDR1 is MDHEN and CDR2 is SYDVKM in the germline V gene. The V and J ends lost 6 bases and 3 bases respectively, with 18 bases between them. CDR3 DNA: TGTGCCAGCAGGACATTTCCCGGCAGCCACAATCAGCCCCAGCATTTT. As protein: CASRTFPGSHNQPQHF.

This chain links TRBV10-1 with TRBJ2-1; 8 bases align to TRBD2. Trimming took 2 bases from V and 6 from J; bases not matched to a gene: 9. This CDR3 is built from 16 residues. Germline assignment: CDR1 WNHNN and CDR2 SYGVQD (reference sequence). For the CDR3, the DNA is TGCGCCAGCAGTGAGGGAACGGGAGGGCCCGGCAATGAGCAGTTCTTC. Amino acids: CASSEGTGGPGNEQFF.

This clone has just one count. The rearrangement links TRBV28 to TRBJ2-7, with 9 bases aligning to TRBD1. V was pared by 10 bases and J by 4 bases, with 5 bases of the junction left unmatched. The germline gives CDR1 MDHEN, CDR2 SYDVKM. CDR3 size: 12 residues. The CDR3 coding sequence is TGTGCCATCACCGGACAGGGGTACGAGCAGTACTTC. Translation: CAITGQGYEQYF.

The DNA for the CDR3 is TGTGCCAGCAGGGAAACCGGGACAGGAGCCCGTGGGCAGTACTTC. The encoded protein is CASRETGTGARGQYF. The chain carries TRBV6-5 and TRBJ2-7, with 8 bases that match TRBD1. The germline gives CDR1 MNHEY, CDR2 SVGAGI. Germline trimming cut 6 bases from V and 9 bases from J; bases unmatched to any gene: 16. The CDR3 is 15 residues long.

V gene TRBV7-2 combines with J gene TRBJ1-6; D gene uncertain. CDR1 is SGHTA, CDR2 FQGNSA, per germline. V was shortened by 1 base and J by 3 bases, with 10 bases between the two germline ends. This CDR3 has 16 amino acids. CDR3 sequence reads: CASSLELGGYNSPLHF. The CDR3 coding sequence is TGTGCCAGCAGCTTAGAGCTAGGCGGCTATAATTCACCCCTCCACTTT.

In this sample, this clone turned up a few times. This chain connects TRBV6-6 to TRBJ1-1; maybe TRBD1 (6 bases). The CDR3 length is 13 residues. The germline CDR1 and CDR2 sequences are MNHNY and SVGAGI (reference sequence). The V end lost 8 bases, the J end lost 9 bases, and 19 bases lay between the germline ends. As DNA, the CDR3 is TGTGCCAGCCTTGGGCCGCCGGGGGCTAAAGCTTTCTTT. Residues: CASLGPPGAKAFF.

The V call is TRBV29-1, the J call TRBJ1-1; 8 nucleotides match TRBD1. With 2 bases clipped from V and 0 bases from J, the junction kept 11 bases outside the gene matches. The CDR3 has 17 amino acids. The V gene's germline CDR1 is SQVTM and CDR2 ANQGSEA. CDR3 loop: CSVESSDRGLVNTEAFF. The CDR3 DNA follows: TGCAGCGTTGAATCATCCGACAGGGGTCTAGTGAACACTGAAGCTTTCTTT.

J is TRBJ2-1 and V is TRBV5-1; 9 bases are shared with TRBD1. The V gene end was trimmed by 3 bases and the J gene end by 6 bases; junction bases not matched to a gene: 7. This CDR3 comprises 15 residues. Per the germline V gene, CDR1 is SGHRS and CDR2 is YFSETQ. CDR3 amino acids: CASSSGQGLGNEQFF. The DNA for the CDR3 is TGCGCCAGCAGCTCGGGACAGGGTTTAGGCAATGAGCAGTTCTTC.

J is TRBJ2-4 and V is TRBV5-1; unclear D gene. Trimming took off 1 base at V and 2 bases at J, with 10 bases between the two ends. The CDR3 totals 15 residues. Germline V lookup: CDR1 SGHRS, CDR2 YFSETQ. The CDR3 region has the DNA TGCGCCAGCAGCTTGTGGGCTGGGACCAAAAACATTCAGTACTTC. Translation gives CASSLWAGTKNIQYF.

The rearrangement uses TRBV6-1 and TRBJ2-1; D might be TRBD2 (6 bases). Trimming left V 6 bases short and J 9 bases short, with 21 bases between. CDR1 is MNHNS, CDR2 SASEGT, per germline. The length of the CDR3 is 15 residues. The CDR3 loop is CASSTGTQTWAEQFF. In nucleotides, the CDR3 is TGTGCCAGCAGCACCGGGACTCAGACTTGGGCTGAGCAGTTCTTC.

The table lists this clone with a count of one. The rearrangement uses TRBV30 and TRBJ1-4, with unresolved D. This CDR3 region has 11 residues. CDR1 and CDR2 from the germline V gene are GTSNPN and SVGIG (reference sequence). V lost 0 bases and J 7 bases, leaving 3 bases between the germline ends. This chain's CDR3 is CAWSVGEKLFF. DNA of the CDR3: TGTGCCTGGAGTGTGGGTGAAAAACTGTTTTTT.

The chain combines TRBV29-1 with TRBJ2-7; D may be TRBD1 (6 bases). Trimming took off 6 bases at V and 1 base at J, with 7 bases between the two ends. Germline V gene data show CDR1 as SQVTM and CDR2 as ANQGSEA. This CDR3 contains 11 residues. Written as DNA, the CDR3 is TGCAGCGTGGGGACATCCTACGAGCAGTACTTC. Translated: CSVGTSYEQYF.

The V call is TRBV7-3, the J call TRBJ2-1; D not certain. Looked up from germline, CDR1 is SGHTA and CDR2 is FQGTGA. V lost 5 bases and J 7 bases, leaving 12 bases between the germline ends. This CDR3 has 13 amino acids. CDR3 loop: CASSQDRWNEQFF. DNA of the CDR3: TGTGCCAGCAGCCAGGATAGGTGGAATGAGCAGTTCTTC.